The 16 T cell receptor beta chains presented below share a single source sample, sequenced in a study of blood T cell repertoires in COVID-19. Measured with immunoSEQ multiplex PCR; TCRdb has only the in-frame clones, and not every one. The sample lists some 71,000 clones, 86% seen once, with 2% in the top ten. The sequencing input was peripheral blood. All receptors come from a young man with acute or convalescent COVID-19.

This clone occurred a few times. This chain connects TRBV29-1 to TRBJ1-2; 12 bases fit TRBD1. The V and J ends lost 3 bases and 2 bases, in that order; junction bases with no gene match: 7. Germline-derived CDR1 and CDR2 are SQVTM and ANQGSEA. This CDR3 region has 16 residues. DNA for the CDR3: TGCAGCGTTGATCGGGACAGGGGGCGCGGAAACTATGGCTACACCTTC. It specifies CSVDRDRGRGNYGYTF.

The chain joins TRBV21-1 to TRBJ1-6. TRBV21-1 has pseudogene status. This CDR3 has 18 residues. The CDR3 here is CASSKPTPPESYNSPLHF. The CDR3 region has the DNA TGTGCCAGCAGCAAGCCGACCCCTCCGGAGTCCTATAATTCACCCCTCCACTTT.

The J gene is TRBJ1-2, the V gene TRBV19; 9 bases line up with TRBD1. This CDR3 is 14 amino acids long. Trimming removed 5 bases from V and 5 bases from J; junction bases left unmatched: 6. Per germline, CDR1 LNHDA and CDR2 SQIVND (reference sequence). In nucleotides, the CDR3 is TGTGCCAGTAGTTCCGGGACAGGGAAATATGGCTACACCTTC. This gives the protein CASSSGTGKYGYTF.

This rearrangement joins TRBV12-3 or TRBV12-4 to TRBJ1-1, with D unclear. V was trimmed by 5 bases and J by 11 bases, leaving 12 bases between them. There are 11 residues in the CDR3. The CDR3 nucleotides are TGTGCCAGCAGTACCTCCCAACGGGCTTTCTTT. Translation: CASSTSQRAFF.

J is TRBJ2-5 and V is TRBV6-2 or TRBV6-3, with 8 bases aligning to TRBD2. The CDR3 is 19 residues long. V lost 4 bases, J lost 5 bases, and 21 bases stayed unmatched. The germline gives CDR1 MNHEY, CDR2 SVGEGT. The DNA for the CDR3 is TGTGCCAGCAGTTCGGGTTGGTTAGCGGGAACCTCGGGAGGGGAGACCCAGTACTTC. Translated: CASSSGWLAGTSGGETQYF.

This chain uses TRBV9 with TRBJ1-2; 10 bases are a match to TRBD1. Germline-derived CDR1 and CDR2 are SGDLS and YYNGEE. CDR3 size: 15 residues. Trimming removed 3 bases from V and 6 bases from J; junction bases left unmatched: 8. CDR3 in amino acids: CASSADRGRRDGYTF. The DNA for the CDR3 is TGTGCCAGCAGCGCCGACAGGGGGCGGCGTGATGGCTACACCTTC.

The chain joins TRBV7-9 to TRBJ2-1, with 7 positions matching TRBD1. Germline CDR1 and CDR2: SEHNR and FQNEAQ (reference sequence). The CDR3 covers 12 residues. The V and J ends lost 5 bases and 10 bases, in that order; junction bases with no gene match: 5. The CDR3 protein is CASSHLDREQFF. The DNA for the CDR3 is TGTGCCAGCAGCCACCTGGACAGGGAGCAGTTCTTC.

The chain is built from TRBV4-3 and TRBJ1-4; D is possibly TRBD1 (6 bases). V was trimmed by 8 bases and J by 8 bases, leaving 18 bases between them. The CDR3 is made up of 14 amino acids. Germline V gives CDR1 LGHNA, CDR2 YSLEER. CDR3 region: CASRQDRNSEKLFF. CDR3 bases: TGCGCCAGCCGACAAGACAGGAACTCAGAAAAACTGTTTTTT.

The chain joins TRBV19 to TRBJ1-5, with 7 nucleotides matching TRBD1. The CDR3 contains 16 residues. The junction had 10 bases not matched to a gene; V was cut back by 4 bases and J by 4 bases. Germline CDR1 and CDR2: LNHDA and SQIVND (reference sequence). The CDR3 DNA reads as TGTGCCAGTAGTACCCTCTCTGACAGGGCAAATCAGCCCCAGCATTTT. It yields the protein CASSTLSDRANQPQHF.

The V gene is TRBV6-5, the J gene TRBJ1-2; TRBD1 matches at 12 bases. The CDR3 runs 16 residues. Germline V CDR1 and CDR2: MNHEY, SVGAGI. V dropped 0 bases and J dropped 8; count of bases not matched to a gene: 7. The CDR3 coding sequence is TGTGCCAGCAGTTACTCGATTCGGGACAGGGGGCAAGGCTACACCTTC. This encodes CASSYSIRDRGQGYTF.

J is TRBJ1-1 and V is TRBV19; D not certain. The CDR3 totals 11 residues. Trimming took 6 bases from V and 8 from J, leaving 10 bases between them. Germline assignment: CDR1 LNHDA and CDR2 SQIVND (reference sequence). The CDR3 nucleotides are TGTGCCAGTAGCGAGAACAGAGAAGCTTTCTTT. Encoded protein: CASSENREAFF.

This chain connects TRBV11-2 to TRBJ1-2; D gene ambiguous. There are 12 residues in the CDR3. Germline V gene sequence: CDR1 SGHAT, CDR2 FQNNGV. V was shortened by 3 bases and J by 6 bases, with 8 bases between the two germline ends. The CDR3 DNA sequence: TGTGCCAGCAGCTTTTCAGTGGATGGCTACACCTTC. Encoded protein: CASSFSVDGYTF. The variable domain in full, with the rest retrieved from reference TRBV11-2 and TRBJ1-2, is EAGVAQSPRYKIIEKRQSVAFWCNPISGHATLYWYQQILGQGPKLLIQFQNNGVVDDSQLPKDRFSAERLKGVDSTLKIQPAKLEDSAVYLCASSFSVDGYTFGSGTRLTVV.

J is TRBJ1-2 and V is TRBV4-2, with D possibly being TRBD1 (6 bases). Trimming cost V 4 bases and J 4 bases, with 13 bases left between them. The germline V gene has CDR1 LGHNA and CDR2 YNFKEQ. The CDR3 contains 14 residues. The CDR3: CASSREGGSYGYTF. CDR3 DNA: TGTGCCAGCAGCCGAGAGGGGGGGAGCTATGGCTACACCTTC.

The V gene is TRBV5-1, the J gene TRBJ2-1; D is possibly TRBD2 (5 bases). In germline, CDR1 is SGHRS, CDR2 YFSETQ. The CDR3 consists of 16 residues. V was shortened by 3 bases and J by 0 bases, with 13 bases between the two germline ends. As DNA, the CDR3 is TGCGCCAGCAGCTCTATAGCGTCGAGCTCCTACAATGAGCAGTTCTTC. It codes for CASSSIASSSYNEQFF.

The CDR3 region has the DNA TGTGCCAGCAGTACTCCGGGGATCACAAATGAGCAGTTCTTC. Its translation is CASSTPGITNEQFF. This chain connects TRBV11-1 to TRBJ2-1, with D possibly TRBD2 on 5 matching bases. V was shortened by 6 bases and J by 7 bases, with 16 bases between the two germline ends. Germline loops: CDR1 SGHAT, CDR2 FQDESV (reference sequence). The CDR3 is 14 amino acids.

This chain joins TRBV6-1 and TRBJ2-5, with 10 nucleotides matching TRBD2. In germline, CDR1 is MNHNS, CDR2 SASEGT. Trimming at V came to 2 bases and at J to 2 bases, leaving 14 bases not matched to a gene. This CDR3 has 19 residues. The CDR3 region is CASSERVGLAGALQETQYF. CDR3 nucleotides: TGTGCCAGCAGTGAAAGGGTCGGGCTAGCGGGGGCTCTTCAAGAGACCCAGTACTTC.